A single sample gave rise to the 8 T cell receptor beta chains below, sequenced in a study of blood T cell repertoires in COVID-19. Some clones are missing from TCRdb's copy, which holds only in-frame ones; the method was immunoSEQ multiplex PCR. This table holds tens of thousands of clones, about 89% found once. Specimen: peripheral blood. Receptors originate from a human donor in a cohort sampled during active COVID-19.

In DNA, the CDR3 is TGTGCCAGCAGCCAAATAGGACTAGCGGTTTACAATGAGCAGTTCTTC. Translating gives CASSQIGLAVYNEQFF. This rearrangement joins TRBV11-2 to TRBJ2-1, with 10 bases fitting TRBD2. With V trimmed by 5 bases and J by 4 bases, 8 bases remained unmatched. Germline V gene sequence: CDR1 SGHAT, CDR2 FQNNGV. The length of the CDR3 is 16 residues. The whole variable domain, remainder taken from reference TRBV11-2 and TRBJ2-1, is EAGVAQSPRYKIIEKRQSVAFWCNPISGHATLYWYQQILGQGPKLLIQFQNNGVVDDSQLPKDRFSAERLKGVDSTLKIQPAKLEDSAVYLCASSQIGLAVYNEQFFGPGTRLTVL.

The genes are TRBV6-5 and TRBJ1-4, with no clear D. Germline V lookup: CDR1 MNHEY, CDR2 SVGAGI. The CDR3 has 14 residues. The V end was cut by 5 bases, the J end by 7 bases, with 14 bases between. CDR3 sequence (DNA): TGTGCCAGCAGTCTGCCCGAGGGTGCTGAAAAACTGTTTTTT. Its protein product is CASSLPEGAEKLFF.

The chain couples TRBV29-1 to TRBJ2-7; 9 bases align to TRBD2. V lost 2 bases to trimming and J lost 0 bases; unmatched junction nucleotides: 2. The CDR3 sequence is 14 residues long. CDR1 and CDR2 (germline): SQVTM, ANQGSEA. The CDR3 is CSVETREGSYEQYF. For the CDR3, the DNA is TGCAGCGTTGAAACGCGGGAGGGCTCCTACGAGCAGTACTTC.

The chain employs TRBV2 and TRBJ2-1; TRBD2 matches at 9 bases. Germline values: CDR1 SNHLY, CDR2 FYNNEI. The CDR3 runs 15 residues. V was clipped by 5 bases and J by 4 bases; unmatched bases: 6. This chain's CDR3 is CASSLAGARYNEQFF. The CDR3 DNA is TGTGCCAGCAGTTTAGCGGGAGCGAGATACAATGAGCAGTTCTTC.

The chain is built from TRBV9 and TRBJ2-3, with no clear D. V dropped 4 bases and J dropped 0 bases, with 15 bases sitting between them. Germline V gene sequence: CDR1 SGDLS, CDR2 YYNGEE. The CDR3 runs to 16 residues. The CDR3 here is CASSPGPSSSTDTQYF. CDR3 sequence (DNA): TGTGCCAGCAGCCCGGGTCCGAGTTCTAGCACAGATACGCAGTATTTT.

The gene calls are TRBV10-2 and TRBJ1-1; a possible D gene is TRBD1 (5 bases). Deletions cut 0 bases from V and 2 bases from J, with 19 bases between. This CDR3 is 18 amino acids long. Germline CDR1 is WSHSY and CDR2 is SAAADI. CDR3 in DNA: TGCGCCAGCAGTGAGTCGACACGCGGGACCGGTGTTAACACTGAAGCTTTCTTT. Translation: CASSESTRGTGVNTEAFF.

The rearrangement joins TRBV20-1 to TRBJ1-1; D unresolved. Germline V gives CDR1 DFQATT, CDR2 SNEGSKA (reference sequence). The CDR3 totals 11 residues. V lost 5 bases and J lost 8, with 12 bases in between. The CDR3 reads CSALLGEEAFF. The DNA of the CDR3 is TGCAGTGCTTTGCTGGGAGAAGAAGCTTTCTTT.

This clone was counted a single time. V gene TRBV19 combines with J gene TRBJ2-2; 7 nucleotides agree with TRBD1. The length of the CDR3 is 15 residues. Trimming took 6 bases from V and 4 from J; bases not matched to a gene: 8. Germline V gene lookup returns CDR1 LNHDA and CDR2 SQIVND (reference sequence). Here the CDR3 reads CASRPGTESTGELFF. The CDR3 DNA reads TGTGCCAGTAGGCCAGGGACAGAGTCCACCGGGGAGCTGTTTTTT.